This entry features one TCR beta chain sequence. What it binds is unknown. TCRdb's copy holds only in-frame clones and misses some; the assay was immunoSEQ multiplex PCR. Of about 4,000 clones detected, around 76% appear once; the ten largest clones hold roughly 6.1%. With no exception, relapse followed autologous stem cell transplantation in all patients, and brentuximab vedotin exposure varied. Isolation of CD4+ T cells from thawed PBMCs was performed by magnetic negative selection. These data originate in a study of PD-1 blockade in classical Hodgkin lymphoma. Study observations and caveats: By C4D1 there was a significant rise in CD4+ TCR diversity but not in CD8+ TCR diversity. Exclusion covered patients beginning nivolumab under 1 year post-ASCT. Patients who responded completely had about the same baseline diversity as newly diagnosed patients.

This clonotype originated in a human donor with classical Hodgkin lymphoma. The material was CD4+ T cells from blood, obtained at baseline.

The CDR3 protein is CASTTGTRNEQFF. The DNA for the CDR3 is TGTGCCAGCACGACCGGGACTAGAAATGAGCAGTTCTTC. The chain couples TRBV11-2 to TRBJ2-1, with TRBD2 matching over 8 bases. The CDR3 runs to 13 residues. Trimming removed 7 bases from V and 7 bases from J; junction bases left unmatched: 6. The germline V gene has CDR1 SGHAT and CDR2 FQNNGV.